Below, one T cell receptor beta chain is given with its context. This entry is derived from a study of blood T cell repertoires in COVID-19. Clones were read by immunoSEQ multiplex PCR, and TCRdb kept only the in-frame ones, dropping some. Of some 390,000 clones listed, around 86% are singletons. Germline V CDR1 and CDR2: GTSNPN, SVGIG (reference sequence). With 2 bases clipped from V and 4 bases from J, the junction kept 12 bases outside the gene matches. The CDR3 covers 17 residues. The receptor comes from a human donor in a cohort sampled during active COVID-19. What was sequenced was peripheral blood. The chain has TRBV30 and TRBJ2-2, with TRBD1 matching 8 bases. The CDR3 here is CAWSNHGGTGGTGELFF. The CDR3 DNA is TGTGCCTGGAGTAACCACGGAGGGACAGGCGGCACCGGGGAGCTGTTTTTT.